A single sample is the source of the 22 T cell receptor beta chains below, sequenced in a study of radiotherapy plus CTLA-4 blockade in lung cancer. Sequencing used immunoSEQ multiplex PCR; TCRdb keeps in-frame clones, though not all of them. The sample shows approximately 80,000 clones, approximately 80% of them seen only once. Sequenced here: peripheral blood, sampled from a patient treated with radiotherapy plus ipilimumab. Receptors originate from a human donor with non-small cell lung cancer who had stable disease on radiotherapy plus ipilimumab.

The chain couples TRBV5-4 to TRBJ2-1; 9 bases match TRBD2. The germline V gene has CDR1 SGHNT and CDR2 YYREEE (reference sequence). Losses at the gene ends were 3 bases for V and 4 bases for J; bases not matched to a gene: 11. The CDR3 covers 17 residues. The CDR3 region is CASSSGGLAPPYNEQFF. Here the CDR3 DNA reads TGTGCCAGCAGCTCGGGCGGACTAGCGCCTCCTTACAATGAGCAGTTCTTC.

This chain joins TRBV19 and TRBJ2-5; 11 bases agree with TRBD1. V lost 6 bases to trimming and J lost 5 bases; unmatched junction nucleotides: 2. The CDR3 spans 13 residues. The V gene's germline CDR1 is LNHDA and CDR2 SQIVND (reference sequence). The CDR3, as DNA: TGTGCCAGTAGGCGGGACAGGGGGGAGACCCAGTACTTC. This encodes CASRRDRGETQYF. Full variable domain (rest looked up from reference TRBV19 and TRBJ2-5): DGGITQSPKYLFRKEGQNVTLSCEQNLNHDAMYWYRQDPGQGLRLIYYSQIVNDFQKGDIAEGYSVSREKKESFPLTVTSAQKNPTAFYLCASRRDRGETQYFGPGTRLLVL.

The rearrangement links TRBV18 to TRBJ1-3; D is unresolved. V lost 5 bases, J lost 2 bases, and 13 bases lay in between. The germline gives CDR1 KGHSH, CDR2 LQKENI. The CDR3 covers 15 residues. Written as DNA, the CDR3 is TGTGCCAGCTCATCCGGCCAGGTGACTGGAAACACCATATATTTT. Protein product: CASSSGQVTGNTIYF.

The V gene is TRBV28, the J gene TRBJ1-5, with D perhaps TRBD1 (5 bases). This CDR3 has 12 amino acids. Germline V gene sequence: CDR1 MDHEN, CDR2 SYDVKM. With 7 bases removed from V and 4 bases from J, the gap between germline ends came to 8 bases. The CDR3 spells CASNSGNQPQHF. In nucleotides, the CDR3 is TGTGCCAGCAACTCAGGGAATCAGCCCCAGCATTTT.

The rearrangement joins TRBV13 to TRBJ2-5, with D possibly matching TRBD2 (5 bases). V was shortened by 0 bases and J by 3 bases, with 11 bases between the two germline ends. The germline CDR1 and CDR2 sequences are PRHDT and FYEKMQ (reference sequence). The CDR3 spans 15 residues. Written as DNA, the CDR3 is TGTGCCAGCAGCTTAGGGGGGAGCTTGAAAGAGACCCAGTACTTC. Translation gives CASSLGGSLKETQYF.

This clone has more than one count but fewer than ten. The same CDR3 arises from other DNA sequences in this sample as well. The rearrangement links TRBV5-1 to TRBJ2-7, with D possibly TRBD1 on 6 matching bases. The V end lost 2 bases, the J end lost 3 bases, and 9 bases lay between the germline ends. Germline V lookup: CDR1 SGHRS, CDR2 YFSETQ. The CDR3 sequence is 13 residues long. CDR3 nucleotides: TGCGCCAGCAGCTTAACAGGGAACTACGAGCAGTACTTC. It is translated as CASSLTGNYEQYF.

V usage is TRBV10-1 and J usage is TRBJ2-5, with TRBD2 identical over 10 bases. CDR1 and CDR2 from the germline V gene are WNHNN and SYGVQD (reference sequence). The CDR3 has 14 residues. The J segment lost 4 bases and the V segment lost 6 bases, leaving 5 bases of the junction unmatched. The CDR3 spells CASSDGLAVETQYF. CDR3 DNA sequence: TGCGCCAGCAGCGATGGACTAGCGGTAGAGACCCAGTACTTC.

This clone was observed once. The rearrangement links TRBV30 to TRBJ2-1; the D is unclear. Germline CDR1 is GTSNPN and CDR2 is SVGIG (reference sequence). V lost 4 bases, J lost 8 bases, and 9 bases lay in between. This CDR3 has 11 residues. The DNA for the CDR3 is TGTGCCTGGAAGGCCCGGGATGAGCAGTTCTTC. Its translation: CAWKARDEQFF.

The J gene is TRBJ1-1, the V gene TRBV28; D remains unclear. There are 12 residues in the CDR3. Germline lookup yields CDR1 MDHEN and CDR2 SYDVKM. The germline V and J ends were trimmed by 4 bases and 4 bases, with 7 bases remaining between them. CDR3 nucleotides: TGTGCCAGCAGTTCGGCCTTCACTGAAGCTTTCTTT. Amino acid sequence: CASSSAFTEAFF.

This rearrangement joins TRBV5-1 to TRBJ2-1, with 9 bases aligning to TRBD2. Germline V lookup: CDR1 SGHRS, CDR2 YFSETQ. Trimming removed 4 bases from V and 6 bases from J; junction bases left unmatched: 5. CDR3 length: 14 amino acids. Written as DNA, the CDR3 is TGCGCCAGCAGCAGCGGGGGGCCGGGCAATGAGCAGTTCTTC. Residues: CASSSGGPGNEQFF.

The chain combines TRBV15 with TRBJ2-1; TRBD2 matches at 8 bases. CDR3 length equals 18 residues. V was clipped by 0 bases and J by 0 bases; unmatched bases: 7. Germline assignment: CDR1 LNHNV and CDR2 YYDKDF (reference sequence). The CDR3 region is CATSREGLAVSSYNEQFF. For the CDR3, the DNA is TGTGCCACCAGCAGAGAAGGACTAGCCGTGAGCTCCTACAATGAGCAGTTCTTC.

The chain joins TRBV28 to TRBJ1-4; 8 nucleotides line up with TRBD1. The CDR3 runs to 12 residues. V shed 10 bases, J shed 7 bases, and the junction held 5 bases outside the gene matches. Germline V gene sequence: CDR1 MDHEN, CDR2 SYDVKM. The CDR3: CAIGQGSEKLFF. The CDR3 nucleotides are TGTGCCATCGGACAGGGTAGTGAAAAACTGTTTTTT.

V usage is TRBV7-9 and J usage is TRBJ2-7; 8 bases line up with TRBD1. Trimming at V came to 4 bases and at J to 6 bases, leaving 2 bases not matched to a gene. The germline V gene has CDR1 SEHNR and CDR2 FQNEAQ (reference sequence). This CDR3 is built from 12 residues. The CDR3 DNA reads TGTGCCAGCAGCTACGACAGGGGCGAGCAGTACTTC. This gives the protein CASSYDRGEQYF.

Of note for this clone: Other DNA sequences from this sample encode an identical CDR3 as well. J is TRBJ1-1 and V is TRBV18, with D possibly TRBD1 on 6 matching bases. The CDR3 has 14 residues. Germline V CDR1 and CDR2: KGHSH, LQKENI. V lost 3 bases and J 0 bases, leaving 8 bases between the germline ends. The CDR3 loop is CASSPQGLNTEAFF. In nucleotides, the CDR3 is TGTGCCAGCTCACCTCAGGGGTTGAACACTGAAGCTTTCTTT. Supplemented by reference TRBV18 and TRBJ1-1, the full variable domain reads NAGVMQNPRHLVRRRGQEARLRCSPMKGHSHVYWYRQLPEEGLKFMVYLQKENIIDESGMPKERFSAEFPKEGPSILRIQQVVRGDSAAYFCASSPQGLNTEAFFGQGTRLTVV.

The rearrangement uses TRBV7-2 and TRBJ1-5; a possible D gene is TRBD1 (6 bases). V lost 4 bases and J lost 1, with 14 bases in between. Germline V gene data show CDR1 as SGHTA and CDR2 as FQGNSA. The CDR3 has 16 residues. CDR3 nucleotide sequence: TGTGCCAGCAGCTCCCAGGGGCGGCAGAGCAATCAGCCCCAGCATTTT. It translates to CASSSQGRQSNQPQHF. The full variable domain, rest sourced from reference TRBV7-2 and TRBJ1-5, is GAGVSQSPSNKVTEKGKDVELRCDPISGHTALYWYRQSLGQGLEFLIYFQGNSAPDKSGLPSDRFSAERTGGSVSTLTIQRTQQEDSAVYLCASSSQGRQSNQPQHFGDGTRLSIL.

J is TRBJ2-2 and V is TRBV2; 7 bases are a match to TRBD2. The CDR3 spans 13 residues. Trimming at V came to 8 bases and at J to 5 bases, leaving 5 bases not matched to a gene. Per the germline V gene, CDR1 is SNHLY and CDR2 is FYNNEI. The CDR3 sequence: CASRGGGTGELFF. CDR3 DNA: TGTGCCAGCCGCGGGGGAGGGACCGGGGAGCTGTTTTTT.

About this clone: The junction shows a germline mismatch at one end, possibly a read error. The chain joins TRBV19 to TRBJ1-1, with 7 bases lining up with TRBD1. This CDR3 spans 15 amino acids. CDR1 LNHDA and CDR2 SQIVND come from the germline V gene (reference sequence). This CDR3 reads CASKVSTGSGTDAFF. The CDR3 DNA follows: TGTGCCAGTAAAGTATCGACAGGGTCGGGCACTGACGCTTTCTTT.

The chain recombines TRBV28 with TRBJ1-1; D perhaps matches TRBD1 (6 bases). Germline CDR1 is MDHEN and CDR2 is SYDVKM. This CDR3 is built from 14 residues. The V end lost 5 bases, the J end lost 0 bases, and 10 bases lay between the germline ends. CDR3 sequence reads: CASSLDSLNTEAFF. The DNA of the CDR3 is TGTGCCAGCAGTCTGGACAGTTTGAACACTGAAGCTTTCTTT.

V and J are TRBV28 and TRBJ1-2; possibly TRBD1 for D (6 bases). V gave up 5 bases and J gave up 8 bases, with 15 bases separating them. The CDR3 extends over 13 amino acids. The germline CDR1 and CDR2 sequences are MDHEN and SYDVKM. CDR3 in amino acids: CASSRKGDKGYTF. DNA for the CDR3: TGTGCCAGCAGTCGGAAGGGGGATAAGGGCTACACCTTC.

V and J are TRBV19 and TRBJ2-1; a weak D match, TRBD2 (6 bases). Trimming shortened V by 2 bases and J by 5 bases, and 13 bases separated the two germline ends. CDR1 is LNHDA, CDR2 SQIVND, per germline (reference sequence). The CDR3 spans 15 residues. CDR3 loop: CASSIRDLLDNEQFF. The DNA of the CDR3 is TGTGCCAGTAGTATACGGGACTTACTCGACAATGAGCAGTTCTTC.

The rearrangement links TRBV28 to TRBJ1-5; D is unclear. The germline gives CDR1 MDHEN, CDR2 SYDVKM. V was clipped by 1 base and J by 6 bases, with 4 bases between them. The CDR3 consists of 12 residues. The CDR3: CASSLLAQPQHF. CDR3 bases: TGTGCCAGCAGTTTATTGGCTCAGCCCCAGCATTTT.

The count of this clone is one. This chain uses TRBV27 with TRBJ1-1; 7 bases are a match to TRBD1. There are 16 residues in the CDR3. Germline CDR1 MNHEY, CDR2 SMNVEV (reference sequence). V dropped 5 bases and J dropped 1; count of bases not matched to a gene: 10. In nucleotides, the CDR3 is TGTGCCAGCAGTCCGCTAAGGACAGGATGGAACACTGAAGCTTTCTTT. Protein sequence: CASSPLRTGWNTEAFF.